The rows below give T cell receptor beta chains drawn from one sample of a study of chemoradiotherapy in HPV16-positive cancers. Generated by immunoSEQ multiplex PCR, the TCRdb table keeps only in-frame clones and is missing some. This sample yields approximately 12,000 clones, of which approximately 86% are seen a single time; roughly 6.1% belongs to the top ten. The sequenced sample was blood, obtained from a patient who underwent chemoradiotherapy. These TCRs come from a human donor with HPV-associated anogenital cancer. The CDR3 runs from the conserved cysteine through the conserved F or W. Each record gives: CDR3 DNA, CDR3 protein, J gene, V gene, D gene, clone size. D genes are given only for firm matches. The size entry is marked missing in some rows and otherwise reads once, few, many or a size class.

CDR3nt: TGCGCCAGCAGTGAGTGGGTTGGCGGGGGTGCAACAGATACGCAGTATTTT; CDR3aa: CASSEWVGGGATDTQYF; j_gene: TRBJ2-3; v_gene: TRBV10-1; d_gene: TRBD2; abundance: -
CDR3nt: TGTGCCAGCAGCTTTGCGGGGGGGCCATACGAGCAGTACTTC; CDR3aa: CASSFAGGPYEQYF; j_gene: TRBJ2-7; v_gene: TRBV7-9; d_gene: TRBD2; abundance: -
CDR3nt: TGTGCCAGCAGCTTAGCGGCCAATTCAGGGGGTTCCGAGCAGTACTTC; CDR3aa: CASSLAANSGGSEQYF; j_gene: TRBJ2-7; v_gene: TRBV7-9; d_gene: TRBD1; abundance: -
CDR3nt: TGTGCCAGTAGTGGACAGGTCAATCAGCCCCAGCATTTT; CDR3aa: CASSGQVNQPQHF; j_gene: TRBJ1-5; v_gene: TRBV19; d_gene: TRBD1; abundance: -
CDR3nt: TGTGCCAGCAGCCGCTATAGCGGGGGGGCCGGAGAGACCCAGTACTTC; CDR3aa: CASSRYSGGAGETQYF; j_gene: TRBJ2-5; v_gene: TRBV7-2; d_gene: TRBD2; abundance: -
CDR3nt: TGTGCCAGCAGTACAGGGTCCGGGAATCAGCCCCAGCATTTT; CDR3aa: CASSTGSGNQPQHF; j_gene: TRBJ1-5; v_gene: TRBV2; d_gene: -; abundance: -
CDR3nt: TGCGCCAGCAGCTTGAGGGTAGCTGGGACAGGGGGGTCAAATGAGCAGTTCTTC; CDR3aa: CASSLRVAGTGGSNEQFF; j_gene: TRBJ2-1; v_gene: TRBV5-1; d_gene: TRBD1; abundance: -
CDR3nt: TGCGCCAGCAGCTTGGTTGCGGAGGGGGAAAAACTGTTTTTT; CDR3aa: CASSLVAEGEKLFF; j_gene: TRBJ1-4; v_gene: TRBV5-1; d_gene: -; abundance: -
CDR3nt: TGTGCCAGCAGCTCTGGGGTTAGCGGGGGGCAAGAGACCCAGTACTTC; CDR3aa: CASSSGVSGGQETQYF; j_gene: TRBJ2-5; v_gene: TRBV11-2; d_gene: TRBD2; abundance: -
CDR3nt: TGTGCCAGCAGCTTAGATGCGGGCAGGTACGAGCAGTACTTC; CDR3aa: CASSLDAGRYEQYF; j_gene: TRBJ2-7; v_gene: TRBV7-2; d_gene: -; abundance: -
CDR3nt: TGTGCCAGCAGCTTGTATGACAGTGATAGCAATCAGCCCCAGCATTTT; CDR3aa: CASSLYDSDSNQPQHF; j_gene: TRBJ1-5; v_gene: TRBV5-6; d_gene: -; abundance: -
CDR3nt: TGTGCCAGTAGCCGTAGTACAGGTTCTGGAAACACCATATATTTT; CDR3aa: CASSRSTGSGNTIYF; j_gene: TRBJ1-3; v_gene: TRBV19; d_gene: -; abundance: few
CDR3nt: TGTGCCAGCAGCGTAGATGGGGGGGACAACAATGAGCAGTTCTTC; CDR3aa: CASSVDGGDNNEQFF; j_gene: TRBJ2-1; v_gene: TRBV9; d_gene: -; abundance: -
CDR3nt: TGTGCCAGCAGCTCTATAGCGGGGGGGCTTGGAGATACGCAGTATTTT; CDR3aa: CASSSIAGGLGDTQYF; j_gene: TRBJ2-3; v_gene: TRBV7-2; d_gene: TRBD2; abundance: -
CDR3nt: TGCGCCAGCAGCTTGGTGGGGGCCCGGCAAGAAGCTTTCTTT; CDR3aa: CASSLVGARQEAFF; j_gene: TRBJ1-1; v_gene: TRBV5-1; d_gene: -; abundance: -
CDR3nt: TGTGCCAGCAGCAAAGTGGGTAAGCCTAGCGGAGCCTACAATGAGCAGTTCTTC; CDR3aa: CASSKVGKPSGAYNEQFF; j_gene: TRBJ2-1; v_gene: TRBV21-1; d_gene: -; abundance: -
CDR3nt: TGTGCCATCAGGCCAGAAACTGGAAAGCTGTTCTTC; CDR3aa: CAIRPETGKLFF; j_gene: TRBJ2-1; v_gene: TRBV10-3; d_gene: -; abundance: -
CDR3nt: TGTGCCAGCAGTGAGACGACAGGGGGCCAGTCTGAAGCTTTCTTT; CDR3aa: CASSETTGGQSEAFF; j_gene: TRBJ1-1; v_gene: TRBV6-1; d_gene: TRBD1; abundance: -
CDR3nt: TGTGCCAGCAGCGTAGCGTTGGCGGGGAGCGGAAACGAGCAGTACTTC; CDR3aa: CASSVALAGSGNEQYF; j_gene: TRBJ2-7; v_gene: TRBV9; d_gene: -; abundance: -
CDR3nt: TGTGCCAGTAGTATATCTGGGTATAGCACAGATACGCAGTATTTT; CDR3aa: CASSISGYSTDTQYF; j_gene: TRBJ2-3; v_gene: TRBV19; d_gene: -; abundance: -
CDR3nt: TGTGCCAGCAGCTTAAGGCGGGGGGGCCGGGATACGCAGTATTTT; CDR3aa: CASSLRRGGRDTQYF; j_gene: TRBJ2-3; v_gene: TRBV7-2; d_gene: TRBD2; abundance: -
CDR3nt: TGTGCCACCAGCAGAGCTGGCGAAAACATTCAGTACTTC; CDR3aa: CATSRAGENIQYF; j_gene: TRBJ2-4; v_gene: TRBV15; d_gene: -; abundance: -